This T cell receptor (beta chain) was sequenced during a study of blood T cell repertoires in COVID-19. Across the study: Specimens from acute and convalescent COVID-19 originated in the United States, Italy and Spain.

Trimming shortened V by 5 bases and J by 1 base, and 6 bases separated the two germline ends. The length of the CDR3 is 13 residues. Germline V gives CDR1 MDHEN, CDR2 SYDVKM. Here immunoSEQ multiplex PCR was the method, and the copy in TCRdb shows in-frame clones only, minus some. This table holds 250,000 to 300,000 clones, approximately 87% found once. In Seattle, patients joined the study during active infection and were tracked longitudinally. The V and J genes are TRBV28 and TRBJ1-5, with D unclear. The clonotype originates from a woman in her 30s with COVID-19, enrolled during active disease. What was sequenced was peripheral blood. This CDR3 is CASSTGSNQPQHF. CDR3 DNA: TGTGCCAGCAGTACCGGGAGCAATCAGCCCCAGCATTTT.